This record concerns one T cell receptor beta chain sequence. Its target is not known. In TCRdb, the 5' RACE reads were re-called with MiXCR into one record per CDR3 protein. The table has almost 350,000 distinct CDR3 sequences, under 25% seen once; the top ten hold 21%. The data stem from a study of T-cell memory formation after mild COVID-19. Looking at the study overall: Largely donor-specific sequence clusters came from a couple of donors. Overall study results and limits: CD8+ contracting clones occupied EMRA, while CD4+ ones occupied mainly CM and EM.

Germline lookup yields CDR1 MDHEN and CDR2 SYDVKM. CDR3 length equals 14 residues. With 6 bases removed from V and 1 base from J, the gap between germline ends came to 12 bases. The source material was PBMCs or a T cell subset sorted from them (not recorded which). The rearrangement uses TRBV28 and TRBJ1-2; D possibly corresponds to TRBD1 (5 bases). This sequence originates from a man between 18 and 29 years old who had mild COVID-19 (a few samples of this study predate the infection). Cell type and time point are not known. This CDR3 reads CASSGHSINYGYTF. Written as DNA, the CDR3 is TGTGCCAGCAGCGGACACAGCATTAACTATGGCTACACCTTC.